This is a list of T cell receptor beta chains from one sample in a study of T cell responses to AZD1222 COVID-19 vaccine. The data were produced by immunoSEQ multiplex PCR, yet TCRdb's version contains in-frame clones alone and is incomplete. The repertoire holds 100,000 to 120,000 clones, with 94% as singletons. The input for sequencing was peripheral blood, taken 28 days after the second AZD1222 dose. The receptor source for this set is an adult who received the AZD1222 COVID-19 vaccine. The conserved cysteine and the conserved F or W are not part of the CDR3 here.

v_call cdr3_length cdr3_aa
TRBV5-1 15 ASSSNPDRFYNYGYT
TRBV6-1 14 ASSEEGRRGGTEAF
TRBV28 12 ASSTITGLYGYT
TRBV6-1 9 ASSESRGYT
TRBV6-5 11 ASSSGDSYEQY
TRBV19 11 ASSMGSLDTQY
TRBV13 14 ASSLGPGGVNSPLH
TRBV3-1/TRBV3-2 13 ASSRSLGGGSAAF
TRBV3-1/TRBV3-2 14 ASSLMGRSSGNTIY
TRBV3-1/TRBV3-2 12 ASSLGERTDTQY
TRBV5-4 10 ASSSEVTEAF